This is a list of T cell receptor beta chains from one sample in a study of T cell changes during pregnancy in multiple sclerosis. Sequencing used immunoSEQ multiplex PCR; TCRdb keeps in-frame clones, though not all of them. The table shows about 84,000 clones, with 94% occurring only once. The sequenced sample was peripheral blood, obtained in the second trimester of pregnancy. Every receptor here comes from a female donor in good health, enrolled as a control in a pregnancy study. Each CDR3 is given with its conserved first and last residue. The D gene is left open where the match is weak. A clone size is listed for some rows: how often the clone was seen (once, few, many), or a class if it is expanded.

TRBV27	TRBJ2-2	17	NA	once	CASSLLARPTNTGELFF	TGTGCCAGCAGTTTACTAGCGCGCCCGACTAACACCGGGGAGCTGTTTTTT
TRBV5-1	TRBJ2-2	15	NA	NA	CASSLDTAGTGELFF	TGCGCCAGCAGCTTGGACACGGCGGGCACCGGGGAGCTGTTTTTT
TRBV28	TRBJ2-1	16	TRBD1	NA	CASREGGPSSYNEQFF	TGTGCCAGCAGGGAAGGGGGCCCGAGCTCCTACAATGAGCAGTTCTTC
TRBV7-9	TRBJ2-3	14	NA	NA	CASSPQGRIDTQYF	TGTGCCAGCAGCCCCCAGGGGCGGATAGATACGCAGTATTTT
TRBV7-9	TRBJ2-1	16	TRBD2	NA	CASSLVAGAPYNEQFF	TGTGCCAGCAGCTTGGTAGCGGGAGCCCCCTACAATGAGCAGTTCTTC
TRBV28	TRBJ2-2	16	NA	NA	CASSLPTSTGPGELFF	TGTGCCAGCAGCCTCCCGACCTCCACAGGGCCCGGGGAGCTGTTTTTT
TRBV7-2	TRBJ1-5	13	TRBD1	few	CASSLGQGQPQHF	TGTGCCAGCAGCTTGGGACAGGGACAGCCCCAGCATTTT
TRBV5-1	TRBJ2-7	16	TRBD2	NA	CASSLAGTSSVDEQYF	TGCGCCAGCAGCTTGGCGGGGACTAGTTCGGTAGACGAGCAGTACTTC
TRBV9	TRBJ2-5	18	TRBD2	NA	CASSVDGRAGAIQETQYF	TGTGCCAGCAGCGTAGACGGGAGGGCAGGGGCAATCCAAGAGACCCAGTACTTC
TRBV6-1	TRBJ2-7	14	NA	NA	CASSDRGGSYEQYF	TGTGCCAGCAGTGATCGAGGGGGCTCCTACGAGCAGTACTTC
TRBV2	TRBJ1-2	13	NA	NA	CASNQVQGSGYTF	TGTGCCAGCAACCAGGTTCAGGGGAGCGGCTACACCTTC
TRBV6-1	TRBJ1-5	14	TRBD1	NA	CASSWDRNNQPQHF	TGTGCCAGCAGTTGGGACAGGAACAATCAGCCCCAGCATTTT
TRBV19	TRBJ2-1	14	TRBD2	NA	CASSLASGYNEQFF	TGTGCCAGTAGTTTGGCTAGCGGTTACAATGAGCAGTTCTTC
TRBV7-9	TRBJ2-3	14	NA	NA	CASSFASGTDTQYF	TGTGCCAGCAGCTTCGCCTCGGGCACAGATACGCAGTATTTT
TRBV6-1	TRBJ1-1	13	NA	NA	CASSQRGGFEAFF	TGTGCCAGCAGTCAAAGGGGGGGATTTGAAGCTTTCTTT
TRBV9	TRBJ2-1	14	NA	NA	CASSVGGAVNEQFF	TGTGCCAGCAGCGTAGGGGGCGCCGTCAATGAGCAGTTCTTC
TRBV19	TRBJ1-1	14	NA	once	CASSIAVAGTEAFF	TGTGCCAGTAGTATAGCGGTAGCAGGGACTGAAGCTTTCTTT
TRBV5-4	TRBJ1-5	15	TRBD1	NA	CASSKGQGGNQPQHF	TGTGCCAGCAGCAAAGGACAGGGCGGCAATCAGCCCCAGCATTTT
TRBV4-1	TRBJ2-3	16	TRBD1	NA	CASSQDHAQGLDTQYF	TGCGCCAGCAGCCAAGATCACGCACAGGGGCTAGATACGCAGTATTTT
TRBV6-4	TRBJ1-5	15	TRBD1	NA	CASSESDRGNQPQHF	TGTGCCAGCAGTGAATCGGACAGGGGAAATCAGCCCCAGCATTTT
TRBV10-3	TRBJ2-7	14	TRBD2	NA	CAISEGREGYEQYF	TGTGCCATCAGTGAAGGGCGGGAGGGTTACGAGCAGTACTTC
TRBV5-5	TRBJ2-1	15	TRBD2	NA	CASRGLAGVDNEQFF	TGTGCCAGCAGGGGACTAGCGGGCGTCGACAATGAGCAGTTCTTC
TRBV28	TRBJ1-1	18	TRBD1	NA	CASSRRQGRLRGTTEAFF	TGTGCCAGCAGCCGCCGACAGGGAAGGCTCCGTGGGACGACTGAAGCTTTCTTT
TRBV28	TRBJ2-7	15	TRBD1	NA	CASSSPGQGAGEQYF	TGTGCCAGCAGTTCACCGGGACAGGGGGCTGGAGAGCAGTACTTC
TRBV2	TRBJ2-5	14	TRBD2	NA	CASSGLAGAETQYF	TGTGCCAGCAGTGGGCTAGCGGGAGCCGAGACCCAGTACTTC
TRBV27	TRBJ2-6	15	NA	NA	CASSLWGAGANVLTF	TGTGCCAGCAGTTTATGGGGGGCTGGGGCCAACGTCCTGACTTTC
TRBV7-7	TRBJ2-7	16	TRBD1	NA	CASSSEDRASSYEQYF	TGTGCTAGCAGCTCTGAGGACAGGGCGAGCTCCTACGAGCAGTACTTC
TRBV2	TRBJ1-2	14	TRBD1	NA	CASRREGGNYGYTF	TGTGCCAGCAGAAGGGAAGGGGGCAACTATGGCTACACCTTC
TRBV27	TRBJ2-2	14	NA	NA	CASSFRGSTGELFF	TGTGCCAGCAGTTTTAGGGGATCCACCGGGGAGCTGTTTTTT
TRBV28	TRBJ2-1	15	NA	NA	CASSSGGTGYNEQFF	TGTGCCAGCAGTAGCGGGGGGACAGGTTACAATGAGCAGTTCTTC
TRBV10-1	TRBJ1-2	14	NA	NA	CASRATGSLYGYTF	TGCGCCAGCAGGGCGACAGGCTCCTTATATGGCTACACCTTC
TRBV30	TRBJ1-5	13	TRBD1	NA	CAWSEGASQPQHF	TGTGCCTGGAGTGAGGGGGCGAGTCAGCCCCAGCATTTT
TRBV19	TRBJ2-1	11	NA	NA	CASSVSNEQFF	TGTGCCAGTAGCGTTAGCAATGAGCAGTTCTTC
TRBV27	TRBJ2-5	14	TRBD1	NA	CASSTRQGLETQYF	TGTGCCAGCAGTACCAGACAGGGATTGGAGACCCAGTACTTC
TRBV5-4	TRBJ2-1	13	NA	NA	CASSSPLARKQFF	TGTGCCAGCAGCTCCCCTCTCGCGAGAAAGCAGTTCTTC
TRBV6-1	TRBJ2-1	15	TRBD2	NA	CASSAGTSGSGKQFF	TGTGCCAGCAGTGCAGGGACTAGCGGGAGTGGTAAGCAGTTCTTC
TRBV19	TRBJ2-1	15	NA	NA	CASSIGASSYNEQFF	TGTGCCAGTAGTATCGGTGCGAGCTCCTACAATGAGCAGTTCTTC
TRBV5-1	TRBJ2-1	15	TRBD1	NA	CASSLAGTAYNEQFF	TGCGCCAGCAGCTTGGCCGGGACAGCCTACAATGAGCAGTTCTTC
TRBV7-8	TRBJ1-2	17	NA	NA	CASSLSSGGRLNYGYTF	TGTGCCAGCAGCTTAAGTTCCGGGGGGCGCCTTAACTATGGCTACACCTTC
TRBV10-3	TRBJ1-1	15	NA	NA	CAISESTRAGAEAFF	TGTGCCATCAGTGAGTCGACACGGGCAGGGGCCGAAGCTTTCTTT
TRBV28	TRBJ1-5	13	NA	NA	CASRIQGYQPQHF	TGTGCCAGCAGAATACAGGGATATCAGCCCCAGCATTTT
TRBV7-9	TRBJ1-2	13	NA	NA	CASSPPGVYGYTF	TGTGCCAGCAGTCCCCCGGGGGTCTATGGCTACACCTTC